The subject of this entry is one TCR beta chain. Its antigen specificity is not known. No qualities accompany the bases; no much larger clone lies one base away. The sample comes from a study of cytomegalovirus exposure and HLA in healthy donors listed by TCRdb under 2017. At the level of the whole study: The 500 to 700 repertoires of the first cohort and the roughly 120 validation repertoires were produced on the same platform, according to a later analysis. To predict cytomegalovirus infection status, the study combined high-throughput TCR immunosequencing, statistical association of individual TCRs with disease status, and machine learning. The study aimed to test whether cataloging public T cell receptors could reveal signatures of past pathogen exposure. Along with the roughly 700-subject first cohort, a separate validation cohort of over a hundred different subjects was used. Broader findings and caveats from the paper: It was suggested by the authors that the approach could potentially be generalized to other disease states and immunological phenotypes. In the study, about 150 TCR beta chains were listed as associated with cytomegalovirus. Cytomegalovirus status was reported to be diagnosed by the classifier with high specificity and sensitivity in both the original and validation cohorts. Most TCR sequences were seen in very few donors, while some public TCRs were found in many individuals. In a later analysis, TCRs clustered in the first cohort were found to also tend to co-occur in the 110 or so validation repertoires, with 90% to 95% of cluster scores above 0. In vitro tests confirmed that a few of the cytomegalovirus-associated TCR beta chains recognize cytomegalovirus antigens. All 130 or so repertoires were used to score co-occurrence in the validation cohort in a later analysis, because that analysis had no HLA typing for the cohort.

V sheds 6 bases and J sheds 1 base, leaving 12 bases between their ends. The CDR3 has 14 amino acids, counting the end cysteine and phenylalanine. The entry retains the CDR3 DNA only, 42 bases that are in frame from base 1. As encoded in the germline V gene (reference sequence), CDR1 is MNHEY while CDR2 is SMNVEV. Library prep was done by the immunoSEQ multiplex PCR assay. The authors' analysis ran thus. To diagnose cytomegalovirus status from the catalog of TCR beta chain sequences, a statistical classification framework was built. This is the immuneACCESS table as TCRdb keeps it, with only in-frame sequences that have V and J called. A part of the clones is gone; compared with another copy, unresolved V genes explain less than half, and the rest is unexplained. That table supplies the V and J calls and clone size; D and trimming were determined from the DNA. For this sample the table gives about 57,000 clones, of which 85% to 95% were detected only once. Less than 6% of the sample goes to the ten largest clones.

Separate from the roughly 630-subject first cohort, the validation cohort of 120 subjects was the group to which the donors belonged. The clonotype comes from a woman aged 18-30 years in good health and CMV-seronegative. Sequencing was performed on PBMCs. The rearrangement joined TRBV27 to TRBJ1-1; D gene: possibly TRBD1, on 6 matching bases. The DNA sequence follows: TGTGCCAGCAGCCCGACAGGAGGGAACACTGAAGCTTTCTTT. This yields the protein CASSPTGGNTEAFF.